This entry features one T cell receptor beta chain sequence. The data were produced by immunoSEQ multiplex PCR, yet TCRdb's version contains in-frame clones alone and is incomplete. The data hold 300,000 to 400,000 clones, with around 70% observed a single time. These data originate in a study of shared clonotypes between healthy human individuals. This CDR3 has 16 residues. The V end was cut by 1 base, the J end by 11 bases, with 23 bases between. The germline gives CDR1 SGHVS, CDR2 FQNEAQ. This receptor was identified in a man aged 25-45 years in good health. The sequenced sample was memory CD4+ T cells sorted from blood. Subset indicated: CD45RA-negative fraction. The chain is built from TRBV7-8 and TRBJ2-5; weak D call: TRBD2 (6 bases). This CDR3 reads CASSLVGETRNWRQYF. CDR3 bases: TGTGCCAGCAGCTTAGTTGGCGAGACTAGAAACTGGAGGCAGTACTTC.